The rows below give T cell receptor beta chains drawn from one sample of a study of CD8+ T cells in alopecia areata. Sequencing was performed with immunoSEQ multiplex PCR; in TCRdb, only in-frame clones are kept and a portion is missing. The sample contains more than 95,000 clones, roughly 69% of which appear only once. The specimen was CD4+ T cells sorted from blood. These receptor sequences come from a human donor in good health. Both conserved end residues are part of each CDR3. Clone size is not always given. Where it is, it says once, few, many or a class for expanded clones.

j_call v_call clone_size cdr3_aa
TRBJ2-1 TRBV4-1 NA CASSRLAGGSNEQFF
TRBJ1-1 TRBV7-7 NA CASSLGQNTEAFF
TRBJ2-1 TRBV19 NA CASSPTGLVNNEQFF
TRBJ2-5 TRBV9 few CASSVTSGGEGETQYF
TRBJ1-6 TRBV4-1 NA CASSVDVSTSNSPLHF
TRBJ2-1 TRBV7-2 NA CASSARSRHEQFF
TRBJ1-5 TRBV7-9 NA CASSSAVDQPQHF
TRBJ1-1 TRBV5-1 NA CASSPRPGNTEAFF
TRBJ2-5 TRBV4-1 once CASSLGLQETQYF
TRBJ1-5 TRBV7-9 NA CASSLSGVDQPQHF
TRBJ2-1 TRBV5-1 NA CASSLVVSDEQFF
TRBJ2-7 TRBV5-1 NA CASSLSRTYEQYF
TRBJ2-1 TRBV29-1 NA CSASGGSSYNEQFF
TRBJ2-7 TRBV29-1 NA CSVTDPGPEQYF
TRBJ1-1 TRBV14 NA CASSQGGPPNTEAFF
TRBJ2-5 TRBV15 few CATSRGPRRETQYF
TRBJ2-7 TRBV5-1 few CASQGSGGEQYF
TRBJ1-1 TRBV7-2 NA CASRSHTEAFF
TRBJ2-1 TRBV29-1 NA CSVGQFYNEQFF
TRBJ2-3 TRBV7-9 NA CASSPWRGATDTQYF
TRBJ2-2 TRBV13 NA CASSRVPWTSGGLTGELFF
TRBJ1-2 TRBV29-1 NA CSVDSRYGYTF
TRBJ1-1 TRBV2 NA CASSSNYRGGTEAFF
TRBJ1-2 TRBV30 few CAWRWGNYGYTF
TRBJ2-5 TRBV5-1 NA CASSLGGLGETQYF
TRBJ2-7 TRBV12-5 NA CASGPVAGIATYEQYF